This TCR beta chain is from a study of T cells in Graves' hyperthyroidism and ophthalmopathy. Study observations and caveats: Also found in blood were most expanded thyroid clonotypes above 0.001.

From RNA transcripts, TCR beta CDR3 regions were amplified. A first-round RT-PCR of the TCR CDR3 used the HTBI primer set. TCRdb itself ran the multiplex PCR reads through MiXCR, one entry per CDR3 protein. The sample shows under 500,000 distinct CDR3 sequences, 11% to 15% of them seen only once. This CDR3 region has 14 residues. The V end lost 3 bases, the J end lost 2 bases, and 10 bases lay between the germline ends. CDR1 is SNHLY, CDR2 FYNNEI, per germline. This clonotype has at least ten counts. Its antigen is not known. The chain is built from TRBV2 and TRBJ2-5; possible D gene TRBD1, 5 bases. This sequence was found in a man aged 50 to 60 with Graves' ophthalmopathy. The sample comprised blood. This CDR3 is CASSDRQGQETQYF. Written as DNA, the CDR3 is TGTGCCAGCAGTGATCGGCAGGGTCAAGAGACCCAGTACTTC. The whole variable domain, remainder taken from reference TRBV2 and TRBJ2-5, is EPEVTQTPSHQVTQMGQEVILRCVPISNHLYFYWYRQILGQKVEFLVSFYNNEISEKSEIFDDQFSVERPDGSNFTLKIRSTKLEDSAMYFCASSDRQGQETQYFGPGTRLLVL.